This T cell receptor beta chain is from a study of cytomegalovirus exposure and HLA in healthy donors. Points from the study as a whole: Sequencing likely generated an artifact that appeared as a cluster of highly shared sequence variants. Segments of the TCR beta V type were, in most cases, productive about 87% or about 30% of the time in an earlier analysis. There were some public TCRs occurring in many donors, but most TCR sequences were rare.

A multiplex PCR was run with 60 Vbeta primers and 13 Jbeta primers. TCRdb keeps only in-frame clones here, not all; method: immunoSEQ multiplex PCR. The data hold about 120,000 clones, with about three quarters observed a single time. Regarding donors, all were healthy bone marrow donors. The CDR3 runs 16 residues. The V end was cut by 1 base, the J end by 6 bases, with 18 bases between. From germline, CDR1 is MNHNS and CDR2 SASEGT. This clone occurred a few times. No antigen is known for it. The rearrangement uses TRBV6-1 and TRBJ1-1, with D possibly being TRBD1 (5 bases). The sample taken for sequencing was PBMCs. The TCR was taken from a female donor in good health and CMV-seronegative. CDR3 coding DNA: TGTGCCAGCAGTGAAGGCGGGGGGACGCGGTCGTCTGAAGCTTTCTTT. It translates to CASSEGGGTRSSEAFF.